A selection of T cell receptor beta chains follows, all from one sample in a study of cytomegalovirus exposure and HLA in healthy donors. TCRdb's copy holds only in-frame clones and misses some; the assay was immunoSEQ multiplex PCR. The sample lists some 51,000 clones, 75% to 80% occurring once. The sequencing sample was made of PBMCs. The receptors originated from a female donor in good health and CMV-seronegative. CDR3s include the opening cysteine and the closing phenylalanine or tryptophan. The order of the fields is J gene, D gene, clone size, V gene, CDR3 protein, CDR3 DNA. A D gene is named only where the DNA matches it firmly. Where a row states a size, it is once, few, many or the class of an expanded clone; other rows omit it.

J: TRBJ1-2
D: TRBD1
size: NA
V: TRBV11-2
CDR3: CASSPLWGQADYGYTF
DNA: TGTGCCAGCAGCCCGCTTTGGGGACAGGCGGACTATGGCTACACCTTC

J: TRBJ2-7
D: TRBD2
size: NA
V: TRBV5-1
CDR3: CASSTGLAGVPYEQYF
DNA: TGCGCCAGCAGCACCGGACTAGCGGGGGTACCCTACGAGCAGTACTTC

J: TRBJ2-7
D: NA
size: NA
V: TRBV2
CDR3: CASSLETTGEQYF
DNA: TGTGCCAGCAGTCTCGAGACTACGGGCGAGCAGTACTTC

J: TRBJ1-3
D: TRBD1
size: once
V: TRBV15
CDR3: CATSRAITGGGITGNTIYF
DNA: TGTGCCACCAGCAGGGCCATCACAGGGGGAGGAATAACTGGAAACACCATATATTTT

J: TRBJ1-4
D: TRBD1
size: NA
V: TRBV7-2
CDR3: CASRTGDNEKLFF
DNA: TGTGCCAGCAGGACAGGGGATAATGAAAAACTGTTTTTT

J: TRBJ2-5
D: TRBD2
size: few
V: TRBV2
CDR3: CASKLAGGPETQYF
DNA: TGTGCCAGTAAACTAGCGGGAGGGCCGGAGACCCAGTACTTC

J: TRBJ1-1
D: TRBD1
size: few
V: TRBV5-8
CDR3: CASSLLRGPDTEAFF
DNA: TGTGCCAGCAGCTTGTTGAGGGGGCCCGACACTGAAGCTTTCTTT

J: TRBJ1-1
D: NA
size: NA
V: TRBV18
CDR3: CASSAQGDTEAFF
DNA: TGTGCCAGCTCAGCACAGGGAGACACTGAAGCTTTCTTT

J: TRBJ1-3
D: TRBD1
size: NA
V: TRBV6-5
CDR3: CASSYGTGAGNTIYF
DNA: TGTGCCAGCAGTTACGGGACAGGGGCTGGAAACACCATATATTTT

J: TRBJ2-5
D: TRBD2
size: NA
V: TRBV25-1
CDR3: CASSDTRLAGGETQYF
DNA: TGTGCCAGCAGTGACACTCGACTAGCGGGGGGGGAGACCCAGTACTTC

J: TRBJ2-7
D: TRBD1
size: NA
V: TRBV6-6
CDR3: CASSLTGADYEQYF
DNA: TGTGCCAGCAGCTTGACAGGGGCTGATTACGAGCAGTACTTC

J: TRBJ2-7
D: TRBD2
size: NA
V: TRBV27
CDR3: CASSFQRGGPSLSYEQYF
DNA: TGTGCCAGCAGTTTTCAACGCGGGGGGCCAAGCTTATCCTACGAGCAGTACTTC

J: TRBJ2-7
D: TRBD1
size: once
V: TRBV11-1
CDR3: CASSGRQGDYEQYF
DNA: TGTGCCAGCAGCGGGCGACAGGGGGACTACGAGCAGTACTTC

J: TRBJ1-2
D: NA
size: NA
V: TRBV7-9
CDR3: CASSFGRVDGYTF
DNA: TGTGCCAGCAGCTTCGGCAGGGTGGATGGCTACACCTTC

J: TRBJ1-4
D: NA
size: NA
V: TRBV29-1
CDR3: CSVEEFEGRLFF
DNA: TGCAGCGTTGAAGAGTTTGAGGGCAGACTGTTTTTT

J: TRBJ2-6
D: TRBD2
size: NA
V: TRBV28
CDR3: CASTVAGGAYPGANVLTF
DNA: TGTGCCAGCACCGTAGCGGGGGGGGCCTACCCTGGGGCCAACGTCCTGACTTTC

J: TRBJ2-1
D: TRBD2
size: NA
V: TRBV5-1
CDR3: CASSGNSGRDYNEQFF
DNA: TGCGCCAGCAGCGGAAATAGCGGGAGGGACTACAATGAGCAGTTCTTC

J: TRBJ2-2
D: TRBD2
size: NA
V: TRBV18
CDR3: CASSPIQLAGALANTGELFF
DNA: TGTGCCAGCTCACCGATCCAACTAGCGGGAGCTCTCGCGAACACCGGGGAGCTGTTTTTT

J: TRBJ2-7
D: NA
size: few
V: TRBV18
CDR3: CASSLAGRPYEQYF
DNA: TGTGCCAGCTCACTGGCGGGGCGACCCTACGAGCAGTACTTC

J: TRBJ1-1
D: NA
size: NA
V: TRBV7-7
CDR3: CASSLFGSMNTEAFF
DNA: TGTGCTAGCAGCTTATTCGGTTCCATGAACACTGAAGCTTTCTTT

J: TRBJ1-2
D: TRBD1
size: NA
V: TRBV9
CDR3: CASSAGQGSGYTF
DNA: TGTGCCAGCAGCGCGGGACAGGGTTCTGGCTACACCTTC

J: TRBJ1-2
D: NA
size: NA
V: TRBV6-5
CDR3: CASSYEGWGYGYTF
DNA: TGTGCCAGCAGTTACGAGGGCTGGGGCTATGGCTACACCTTC

J: TRBJ2-3
D: NA
size: NA
V: TRBV29-1
CDR3: CSVGEYRTTDTQYF
DNA: TGCAGCGTTGGAGAGTACAGAACCACAGATACGCAGTATTTT

J: TRBJ1-2
D: NA
size: NA
V: TRBV6-6
CDR3: CASGGQTNYGYTF
DNA: TGTGCCAGTGGTGGACAGACTAACTATGGCTACACCTTC

J: TRBJ2-7
D: NA
size: NA
V: TRBV6-5
CDR3: CASSYGQDSYEQYF
DNA: TGTGCCAGCAGTTACGGGCAGGACTCGTACGAGCAGTACTTC

J: TRBJ2-2
D: NA
size: few
V: TRBV7-2
CDR3: CASSPDTEAGQAGELFF
DNA: TGTGCCAGCAGCCCTGATACGGAAGCGGGACAAGCCGGGGAGCTGTTTTTT